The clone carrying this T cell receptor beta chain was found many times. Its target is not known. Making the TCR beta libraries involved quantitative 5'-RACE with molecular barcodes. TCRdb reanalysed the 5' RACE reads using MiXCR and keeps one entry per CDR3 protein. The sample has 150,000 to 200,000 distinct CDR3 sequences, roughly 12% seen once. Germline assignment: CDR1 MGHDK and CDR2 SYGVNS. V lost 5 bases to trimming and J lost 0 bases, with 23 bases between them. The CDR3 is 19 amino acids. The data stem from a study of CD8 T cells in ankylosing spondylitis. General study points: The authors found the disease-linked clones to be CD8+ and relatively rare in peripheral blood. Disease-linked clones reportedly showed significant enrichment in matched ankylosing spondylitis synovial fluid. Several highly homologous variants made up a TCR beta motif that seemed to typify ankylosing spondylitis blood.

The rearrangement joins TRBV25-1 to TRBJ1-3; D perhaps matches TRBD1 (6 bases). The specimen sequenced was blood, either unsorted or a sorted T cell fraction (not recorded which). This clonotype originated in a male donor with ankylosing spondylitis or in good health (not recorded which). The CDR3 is CASSLTKRGGPRSGNTIYF. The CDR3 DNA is TGTGCCAGCAGTCTTACTAAAAGGGGGGGACCCCGCTCTGGAAACACCATATATTTT.